This T cell receptor beta chain emerged from a study of blood T cell repertoires in COVID-19. Study-wide context: Samples of COVID-19 (acute and convalescent) were obtained from the United States, Italy and Spain. The analysed material was cDNA or gDNA that came from T cells, B-cell-depleted T cells, or PBMCs.

Authors' processing steps: Estimates of nucleated cell counts were drawn from the amplification of reference gene primers. Clones were sequenced by immunoSEQ multiplex PCR, and TCRdb holds only the in-frame ones, with some missing. V and J calls and clone size come straight from that table; D and trimming were deduced from the DNA. The sample holds a few hundred thousand clones, roughly 90% seen once. Unmatched junction bases numbered 11, after V lost 6 bases and J lost 5 bases. The CDR3 has 16 amino acids. In germline, CDR1 is SGHRS, CDR2 YFSETQ. The chain links TRBV5-1 to TRBJ2-1; TRBD2 matches 10 bases. The sequence was obtained from a woman between 45 and 65 years old who had recovered from COVID-19. Sequenced material: peripheral blood. The CDR3 reads CASTPYRTSGHNEQFF. The DNA of the CDR3 is TGCGCCAGCACCCCCTACCGGACTAGCGGACACAATGAGCAGTTCTTC.